This TCR beta chain was captured in a study of T-cell reconstitution after alpha-beta-depleted transplantation in children. This clonotype was detected many times. A TCRbeta library incorporating unique molecular identifiers was prepared. TCRdb re-called the PCR reads with MiXCR, one entry per CDR3 protein. In the table there are about 830,000 distinct CDR3 sequences, around 17% of which are singletons. The CDR3 length is 14 residues. The V gene end was trimmed by 6 bases and the J gene end by 0 bases; junction bases not matched to a gene: 6. Germline V gives CDR1 DFQATT, CDR2 SNEGSKA (reference sequence).

The material sequenced was PBMCs, mostly from graft donor cells, taken 360 days after TCRalphabeta/CD19-depleted stem cell transplant. The chain combines TRBV20-1 with TRBJ2-7, with TRBD1 identical over 9 bases. This clonotype was sampled from a male patient younger than 18 who had a stem cell transplant for acute lymphoblastic leukemia, so the T cells may come from the graft donor. CDR3 sequence: CSALDRGSSYEQYF. CDR3 nucleotide sequence: TGCAGTGCCTTAGACAGGGGGTCCTCCTACGAGCAGTACTTC.